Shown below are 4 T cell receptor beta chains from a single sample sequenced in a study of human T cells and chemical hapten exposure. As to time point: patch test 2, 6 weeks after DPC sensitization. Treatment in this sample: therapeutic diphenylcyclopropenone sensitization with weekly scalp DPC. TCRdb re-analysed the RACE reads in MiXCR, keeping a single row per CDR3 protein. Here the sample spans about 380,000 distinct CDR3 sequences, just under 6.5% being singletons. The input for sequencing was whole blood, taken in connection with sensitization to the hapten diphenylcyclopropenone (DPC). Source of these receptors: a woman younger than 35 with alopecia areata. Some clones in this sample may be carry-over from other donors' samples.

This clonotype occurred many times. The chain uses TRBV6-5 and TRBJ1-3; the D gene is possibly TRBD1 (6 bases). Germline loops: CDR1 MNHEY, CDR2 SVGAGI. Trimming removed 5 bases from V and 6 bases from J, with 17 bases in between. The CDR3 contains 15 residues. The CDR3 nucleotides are TGTGCCAGCAGTACCCCGGAAGGGGGGAAAAACACCATATATTTT. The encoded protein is CASSTPEGGKNTIYF.

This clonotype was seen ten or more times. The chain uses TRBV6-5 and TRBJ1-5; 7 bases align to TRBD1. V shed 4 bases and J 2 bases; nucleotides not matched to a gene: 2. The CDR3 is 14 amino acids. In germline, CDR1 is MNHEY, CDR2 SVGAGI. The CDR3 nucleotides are TGTGCCAGCAGTTGGGACAGACGCAATCAGCCCCAGCATTTT. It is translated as CASSWDRRNQPQHF.

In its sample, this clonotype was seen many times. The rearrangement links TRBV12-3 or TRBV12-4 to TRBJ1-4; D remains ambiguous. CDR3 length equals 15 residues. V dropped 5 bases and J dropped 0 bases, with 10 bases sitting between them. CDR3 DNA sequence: TGTGCCAGCAGTCGGGCCTTTTCAACTAATGAAAAACTGTTTTTT. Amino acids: CASSRAFSTNEKLFF.

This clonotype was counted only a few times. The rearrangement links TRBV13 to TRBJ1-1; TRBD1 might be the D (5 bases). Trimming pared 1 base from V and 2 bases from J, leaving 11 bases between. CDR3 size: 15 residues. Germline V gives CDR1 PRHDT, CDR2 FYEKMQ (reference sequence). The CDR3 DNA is TGTGCCAGCAGCTTAGCGACAGCCCTCAACACTGAAGCTTTCTTT. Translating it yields CASSLATALNTEAFF.